These 4 T cell receptor beta chains share one sample of origin, sequenced in a study of shared clonotypes between healthy human individuals. TCRdb's copy holds only in-frame clones and misses some; the assay was immunoSEQ multiplex PCR. The data contain about 2.3 million clones, roughly 92% of them singletons. Sequences were obtained from naive CD4+ T cells from PBMCs. Subset denoted: CD45RA+ positively selected. Receptors were obtained from a man between 18 and 35 years old in good health. Some clones in this sample may be carry-over from other donors' samples.

This clone has a handful of counts. The gene calls are TRBV5-1 and TRBJ2-7, with 11 nucleotides matching TRBD2. The CDR3 is made up of 15 amino acids. Germline CDR1 and CDR2: SGHRS and YFSETQ. The V segment lost 4 bases and the J segment 5 bases; nucleotides outside the gene matches: 8. This CDR3 reads CASSTLLAGVDEQYF. The CDR3 nucleotides are TGCGCCAGCAGCACACTACTAGCGGGAGTCGACGAGCAGTACTTC.

The chain employs TRBV11-3 and TRBJ2-5; 7 bases are shared with TRBD1. CDR3 length: 13 residues. Germline-derived CDR1 and CDR2 are SGHNT and YENEEA. With 5 bases clipped from V and 1 base from J, the junction kept 1 base outside the gene matches. The CDR3 reads CASSGDSQETQYF. The CDR3 nucleotides read TGTGCCAGCAGCGGGGACAGCCAAGAGACCCAGTACTTC.

In DNA, the CDR3 is TGTGCCAGTAGTCCTCGTCCCCGGGCGACTGGCGGCTACACCTTC. This encodes CASSPRPRATGGYTF. The chain employs TRBV19 and TRBJ1-2; D is uncertain. This CDR3 is built from 15 residues. V was clipped by 5 bases and J by 8 bases, with 21 bases between them. The V gene's germline CDR1 is LNHDA and CDR2 SQIVND (reference sequence).

This clone occurred once. The chain recombines TRBV4-1 with TRBJ2-3; D not certain. V shed 1 base and J shed 9 bases, with 11 bases lying between them. Germline V gene lookup returns CDR1 MGHRA and CDR2 YSYEKL. This CDR3 contains 13 residues. As DNA, the CDR3 is TGCGCCAGCAGCCAAGTCATGGTGGGAACGCAGTATTTT. Protein product: CASSQVMVGTQYF.